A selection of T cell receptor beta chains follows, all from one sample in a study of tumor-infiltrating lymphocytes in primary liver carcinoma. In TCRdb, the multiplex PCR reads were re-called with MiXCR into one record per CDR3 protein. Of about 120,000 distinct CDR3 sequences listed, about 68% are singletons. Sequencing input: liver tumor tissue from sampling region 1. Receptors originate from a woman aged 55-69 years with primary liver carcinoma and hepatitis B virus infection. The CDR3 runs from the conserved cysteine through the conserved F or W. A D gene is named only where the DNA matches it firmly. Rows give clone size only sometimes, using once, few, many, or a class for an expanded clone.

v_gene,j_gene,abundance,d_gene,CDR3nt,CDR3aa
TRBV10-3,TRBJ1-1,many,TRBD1,TGTGCCACTCAAGCTACAGGGGACGGGGACACTGAAGCTTTCTTT,CATQATGDGDTEAFF
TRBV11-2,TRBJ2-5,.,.,TGTGCCAGCAGCCTATCGCTATCTGGAGAGACCCAGTACTTC,CASSLSLSGETQYF
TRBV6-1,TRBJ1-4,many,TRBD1,TGTGCCAGCAGTCACCGGGACAGTAATGAAAAACTGTTTTTT,CASSHRDSNEKLFF
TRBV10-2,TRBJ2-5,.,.,TGCGCCAGCAGGCTCGGTGGGCAAGAGACCCATTACTTC,CASRLGGQETHYF
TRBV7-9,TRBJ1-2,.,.,TGTGCCAGCAGAGGTATTTATGGCTACACCTTC,CASRGIYGYTF
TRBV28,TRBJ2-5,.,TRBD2,TGTGCCAGCAGTTTAGCCACTAGCGGGAGCTCCCAGACCCAGTACTTC,CASSLATSGSSQTQYF
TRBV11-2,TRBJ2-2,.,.,TGTGCTAGCAGCACAACAGTGGGCGCCGGGGAGCTGTTTTTT,CASSTTVGAGELFF
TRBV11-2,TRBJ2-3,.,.,TGTGTCAGCAGCCGTGCGATTACGCAGTATTTT,CVSSRAITQYF
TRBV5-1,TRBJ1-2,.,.,TGCGCCAGCACCTTCCGGGACGCTATAAACTATGGCTACACCTTC,CASTFRDAINYGYTF
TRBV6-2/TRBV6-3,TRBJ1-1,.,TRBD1,TGTGCCAGCAGTTCGTCGGACAGGGTTGGGGCTTTCTTT,CASSSSDRVGAFF
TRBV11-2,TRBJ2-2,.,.,TGTGTCAGCAGCTTAGACCCTGACCGAAAGCAGAACACCGGGGAACTGTTTTTT,CVSSLDPDRKQNTGELFF
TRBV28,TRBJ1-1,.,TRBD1,TGTGCCGGTCAGACAGGGGGCAGTGGCACTGAAACTTTCTTT,CAGQTGGSGTETFF
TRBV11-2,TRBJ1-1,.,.,TGTGCCAGCAGCTTAGAGGGGGACATAGAAGCTTTCTTT,CASSLEGDIEAFF
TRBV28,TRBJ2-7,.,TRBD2,TGTGCCAGCAGTTTAGCTAGCGGTGGGGCCTACGAGCAGTACTTC,CASSLASGGAYEQYF
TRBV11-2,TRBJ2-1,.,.,TGTGTCAGCAGCTTAGATACCGGGACCAACAATGAGCAGTTCTTC,CVSSLDTGTNNEQFF
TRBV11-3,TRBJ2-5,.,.,TGTGCCAGCAGCTTAGTACAAGAGTCCGAGTACTTC,CASSLVQESEYF
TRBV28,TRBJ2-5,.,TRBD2,TGTGCCAGCAGTTTAGGCGGGAGTGGAATAGAGACCCAGTACTTC,CASSLGGSGIETQYF
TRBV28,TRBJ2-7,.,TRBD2,TGTGCCAGCAGTCGAATAGGGAGGGCGCAGTACTTC,CASSRIGRAQYF
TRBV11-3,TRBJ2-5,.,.,TGTGCCAGCAGCGCCATTAGCGGCCAAGAGATCCAGTACTTC,CASSAISGQEIQYF
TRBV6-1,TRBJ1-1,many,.,TGTGCCAGCAGTCTAATAATGAACACTGAAGCTTTCTTT,CASSLIMNTEAFF
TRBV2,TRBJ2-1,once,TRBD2,TGTGCCAGCAGGGTGGGACTAGCGTCATACAATGAGCAGTTCTTC,CASRVGLASYNEQFF
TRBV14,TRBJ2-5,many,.,TGTGCCAGCAGCCAAGTATCTACACAGCAAGAGACCCAGTACTTC,CASSQVSTQQETQYF
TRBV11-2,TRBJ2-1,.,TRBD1,TGTGCCAACAGCTATATGACAGGGGGTTCCTACAATGAGCAGTTCTTC,CANSYMTGGSYNEQFF
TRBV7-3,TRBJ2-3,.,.,TGTGCCAGCAGCTTAAACCCATTAGGCATAGATACGCAGTATTTT,CASSLNPLGIDTQYF
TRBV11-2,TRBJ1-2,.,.,TGTGCCAGCAGCTCGGATACGACAGGAATCTATGGCTACACGTTC,CASSSDTTGIYGYTF
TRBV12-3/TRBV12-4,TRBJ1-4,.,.,TGTGCCAGCAGTTTAAGGGCAGGGAGAAACAAAAAACTGTTTTTT,CASSLRAGRNKKLFF
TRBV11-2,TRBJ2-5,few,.,TGTGCCAGCAGCCCCCGAGGGACCCAGTACTTC,CASSPRGTQYF
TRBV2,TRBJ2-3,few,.,TGTGCCAGCATGAGGGATGGGACCGAGAATACGCAGTATTTT,CASMRDGTENTQYF
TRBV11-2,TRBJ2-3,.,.,TGTACCAGCAGCTTAGGGGGACCAACGTACACGTCAGATACACAGTATTTT,CTSSLGGPTYTSDTQYF
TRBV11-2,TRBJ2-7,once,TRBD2,TGTGCCAACAGGGCCATTTCCCGACTAGCGGGAGGGCAGAAACCCTATGAGCGGTACTTC,CANRAISRLAGGQKPYERYF
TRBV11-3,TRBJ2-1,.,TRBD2,TGTACCAGCAGCTCAACCGGGACTAGAAGAAATGAGCAGTTTTTC,CTSSSTGTRRNEQFF
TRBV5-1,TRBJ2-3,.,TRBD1,TGCGCCAGCAAGGGACAGAGCATAGATACGCAGTATTTT,CASKGQSIDTQYF
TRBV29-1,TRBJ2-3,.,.,TGCAGTGTCGATATCACAGATATGCAGTATTTT,CSVDITDMQYF
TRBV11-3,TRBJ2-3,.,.,TGTGCCAGCAGCTTTGGGCAGTGGGGAGATACACAGTATTTT,CASSFGQWGDTQYF
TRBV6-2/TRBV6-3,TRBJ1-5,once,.,TGTGCTAGCAATTACGGCGCCGGCAATCAGCCCCAGCATTTT,CASNYGAGNQPQHF
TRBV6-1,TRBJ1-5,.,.,TGTGCCAGCAGTGAAGACGGAAGGAGTAATCAGCCCCAGCATTTT,CASSEDGRSNQPQHF
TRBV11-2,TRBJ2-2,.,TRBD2,TGTGCCAGCAGCCTCAGGTCGCTAGCGGGAGTGCCCGGGGGGCTGTTTTTT,CASSLRSLAGVPGGLFF
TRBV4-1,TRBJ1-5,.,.,TGCGCCAGCAGCCAAGAGGGACGGGGGTTCGAGTTGGGCAATCAGTCCCAGCATTTT,CASSQEGRGFELGNQSQHF
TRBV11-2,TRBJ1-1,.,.,TGCGCCAGCAGCTTAGAGGGGTCTGCCGAAGCTTTCTTT,CASSLEGSAEAFF
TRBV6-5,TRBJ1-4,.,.,TGTGCCAGTATCGGGAGTGCGGAAAAACTGTTTTTT,CASIGSAEKLFF
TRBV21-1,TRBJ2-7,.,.,TGTGCCAGCACCCTACGAATTTCGGACAGCCCCTTCTCCTACGAGCAGTACTTC,CASTLRISDSPFSYEQYF
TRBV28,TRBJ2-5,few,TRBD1,TGTGCCAGCAGCCCGACCAAATACCGGGACAGGGGGGTCCAAGAGACCCAGTACTTC,CASSPTKYRDRGVQETQYF
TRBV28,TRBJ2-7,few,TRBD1,TGTGCCAGCCGGACAGGGAGCTACGAGCAGTACTTC,CASRTGSYEQYF
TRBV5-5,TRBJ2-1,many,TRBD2,TGTGCCAGCAGCCCGAGCGGGAGTTGGGTCAATGAGCAGTTCTTC,CASSPSGSWVNEQFF
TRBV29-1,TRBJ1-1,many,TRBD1,TGCAGCGCTGACAGGGGGTATACGATGAACACTGAAGCTTTCTTT,CSADRGYTMNTEAFF
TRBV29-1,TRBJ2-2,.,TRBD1,TGCAGCACACGGACAGGCAACACCGGGGAGATGTTTTTT,CSTRTGNTGEMFF
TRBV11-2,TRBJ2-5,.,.,TGTGACAGTAGCTCCCCCCGCGAGGGGAGAGAGACCCAGTACTTC,CDSSSPREGRETQYF
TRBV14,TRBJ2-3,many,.,TGTGCCAGCAGCCAGGCCGCGGGGCTATACACAGATACGCAGTATTTT,CASSQAAGLYTDTQYF
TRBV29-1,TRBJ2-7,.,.,TGCAGCGTCGTGGGACATGGATTTAGCAAGCAGTACTTC,CSVVGHGFSKQYF
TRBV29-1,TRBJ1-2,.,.,TGCAGCGTTGAGGAGACAGCTAACTATGGCTACATCTTC,CSVEETANYGYIF
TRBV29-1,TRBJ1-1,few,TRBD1,TGCAGCGTTATTACAGGGGGAGACACTGAAGCTTTCTTT,CSVITGGDTEAFF
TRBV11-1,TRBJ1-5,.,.,TGTGCCAGTAGCTTAGGCAGTAATCAGCCCCAGCATTTT,CASSLGSNQPQHF